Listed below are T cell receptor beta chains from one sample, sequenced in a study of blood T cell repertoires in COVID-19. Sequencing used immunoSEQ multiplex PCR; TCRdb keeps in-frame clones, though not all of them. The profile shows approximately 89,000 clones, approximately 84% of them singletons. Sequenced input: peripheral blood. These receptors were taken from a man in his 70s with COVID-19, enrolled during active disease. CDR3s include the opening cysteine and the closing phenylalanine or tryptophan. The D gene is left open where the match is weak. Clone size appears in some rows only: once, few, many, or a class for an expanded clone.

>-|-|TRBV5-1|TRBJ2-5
CASSLGTGQETQYF
TGCGCCAGCAGCTTGGGTACGGGGCAAGAGACCCAGTACTTC
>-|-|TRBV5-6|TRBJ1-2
CASSSLYDRSNYGYTF
TGTGCCAGCAGCTCACTATATGACAGGTCTAACTATGGCTACACCTTC
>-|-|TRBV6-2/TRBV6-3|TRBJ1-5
CASSYGKSRDSNQPQHF
TGTGCCAGCAGTTACGGGAAGAGCAGGGATAGCAATCAGCCCCAGCATTTT
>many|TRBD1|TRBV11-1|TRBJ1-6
CASSLGTGLGSPLHF
TGTGCCAGCAGCTTAGGGACAGGCCTCGGATCACCCCTCCACTTT
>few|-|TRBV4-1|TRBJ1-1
CASSQGHNTEAFF
TGCGCCAGCAGCCAAGGGCATAACACTGAAGCTTTCTTT
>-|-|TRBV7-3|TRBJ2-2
CASSLSGANTGELFF
TGTGCCAGCAGCTTATCAGGGGCGAACACCGGGGAGCTGTTTTTT
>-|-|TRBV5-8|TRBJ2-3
CASSSGVLGADTQYF
TGTGCCAGCAGCTCGGGAGTCTTGGGGGCAGATACGCAGTATTTT
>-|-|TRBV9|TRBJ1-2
CASSVGTARMAGYTF
TGTGCCAGCAGCGTAGGGACAGCCCGTATGGCTGGCTACACCTTC
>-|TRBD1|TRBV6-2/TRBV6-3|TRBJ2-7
CASRYLQGASYEQYF
TGTGCCAGCAGGTACTTACAGGGGGCCTCCTACGAGCAGTACTTC
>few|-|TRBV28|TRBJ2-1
CASSFSGIWSNEQFF
TGTGCCAGCAGTTTTTCGGGGATCTGGTCCAATGAGCAGTTCTTC
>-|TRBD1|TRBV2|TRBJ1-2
CASSQTGGSTYGYTF
TGTGCCAGCAGTCAGACAGGGGGTAGTACCTATGGCTACACCTTC
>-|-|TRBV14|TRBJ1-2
CASSHRGFYGYTF
TGTGCCAGCAGCCACCGGGGATTCTATGGCTACACCTTC
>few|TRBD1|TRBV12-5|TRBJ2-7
CASGWDRVLIF
TGTGCTAGTGGTTGGGACAGGGTCTTAATCTTC
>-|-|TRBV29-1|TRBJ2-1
CSVARGTSYNEQFF
TGCAGCGTCGCACGAGGTACCTCCTACAATGAGCAGTTCTTC
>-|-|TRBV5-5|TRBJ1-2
CASSARRDGYTF
TGTGCCAGCAGCGCCCGGAGGGACGGCTACACCTTC
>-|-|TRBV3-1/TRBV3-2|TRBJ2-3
CASSLTGGTTDTQYF
TGTGCCAGCAGCTTGACCGGGGGAACTACCGATACGCAGTATTTT
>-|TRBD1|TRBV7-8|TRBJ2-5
CASSLRTGVETQYF
TGTGCCAGCAGCTTAAGGACAGGGGTTGAGACCCAGTACTTC
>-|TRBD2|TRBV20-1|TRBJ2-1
CSASVAGVVNEQFF
TGCAGTGCTAGTGTAGCGGGGGTGGTAAATGAGCAGTTCTTC
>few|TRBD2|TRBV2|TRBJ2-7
CASSVGLAGGSEQYF
TGTGCCAGCAGTGTCGGGCTAGCGGGGGGATCCGAGCAGTACTTC
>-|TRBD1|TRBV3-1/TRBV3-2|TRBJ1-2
CASSQSDRGSTF
TGTGCCAGCAGCCAATCCGACAGGGGATCCACCTTC
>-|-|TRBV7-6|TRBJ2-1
CASSLLQAGSSYNEQFF
TGTGCCAGCAGCTTACTCCAAGCGGGCAGCTCCTACAATGAGCAGTTCTTC
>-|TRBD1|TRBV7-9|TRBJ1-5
CASSKGTGVNQPQHF
TGTGCCAGCAGCAAAGGGACAGGGGTAAATCAGCCCCAGCATTTT
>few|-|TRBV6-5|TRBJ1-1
CASSYGAEGVEAFF
TGTGCCAGCAGTTACGGGGCGGAGGGAGTTGAAGCTTTCTTT
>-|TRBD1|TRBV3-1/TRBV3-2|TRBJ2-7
CASGQGVGEQYF
TGTGCCAGCGGACAGGGGGTGGGAGAGCAGTACTTC
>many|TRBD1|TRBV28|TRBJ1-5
CASSQGGGRAGTISGNQPQHF
TGTGCCAGCAGTCAAGGGGGCGGACGGGCAGGAACAATTTCGGGCAATCAGCCCCAGCATTTT
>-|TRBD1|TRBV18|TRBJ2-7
CASSPWGQGDEQYF
TGTGCCAGCTCACCATGGGGACAGGGAGACGAGCAGTACTTC